The entry below gives a single TCR beta chain sequence along with its context. Its antigen remains unidentified. The RNA input was about 0.5 to 1 ug, and it was reverse transcribed with random hexamers. Coverage of TCR beta CDR3 amplification by immunoSEQ multiplex PCR extended to 54 Vbeta and 13 Jbeta. One entry per CDR3 protein, called by TCRdb with MiXCR from the immunoSEQ multiplex PCR reads. The sample shows some 170,000 distinct CDR3 sequences, just over 90% of them seen only once. TEMRA cells were FACS-enriched, while CD8+ and CD4+ T cells were negatively isolated. This sample stems from a study of CD8 T cells in Susac syndrome. General study results and limits: In its TCR sequencing and HLA analysis, the study acknowledged that the number of individuals was relatively small.

This sequence originates from a human donor in good health. Sample: CD4+ T cells from PBMCs.

The CDR3 protein is CSVPGQGGWSYNEQFF. Written as DNA, the CDR3 is TGCAGCGTGCCCGGACAGGGTGGATGGTCCTACAATGAGCAGTTCTTC. The chain couples TRBV29-1 to TRBJ2-1; TRBD1 aligns across 8 bases. Trimming at V came to 6 bases and at J to 1 base, leaving 11 bases not matched to a gene. CDR1 and CDR2 (germline): SQVTM, ANQGSEA. The CDR3 covers 16 residues.